The entry that follows covers one T cell receptor (beta chain) sequence. Germline V gene data show CDR1 as SGHRS and CDR2 as YFSETQ. CDR3 length: 16 residues. V was clipped by 0 bases and J by 4 bases; unmatched bases: 3. These data come from a study of blood T cell repertoires in COVID-19. Study information: Nucleic acid was either cDNA or gDNA, and it came from T cells, B-cell-depleted T cells, or PBMCs.

The assay was immunoSEQ multiplex PCR, and TCRdb's table has in-frame clones only and misses some. Among about 220,000 clones listed, 75% to 90% were seen once. V is TRBV5-1 and J is TRBJ1-6, with TRBD1 matching 8 bases. The sequenced sample consisted of peripheral blood. This sequence was found in an older woman with COVID-19, enrolled during active disease. Written as DNA, the CDR3 is TGCGCCAGCAGCTTGGGGTGGACAGGGTATAATTCACCCCTCCACTTT. As protein: CASSLGWTGYNSPLHF. Full variable domain (remainder filled in from reference TRBV5-1 and TRBJ1-6): KAGVTQTPRYLIKTRGQQVTLSCSPISGHRSVSWYQQTPGQGLQFLFEYFSETQRNKGNFPGRFSGRQFSNSRSEMNVSTLELGDSALYLCASSLGWTGYNSPLHFGNGTRLTVT.